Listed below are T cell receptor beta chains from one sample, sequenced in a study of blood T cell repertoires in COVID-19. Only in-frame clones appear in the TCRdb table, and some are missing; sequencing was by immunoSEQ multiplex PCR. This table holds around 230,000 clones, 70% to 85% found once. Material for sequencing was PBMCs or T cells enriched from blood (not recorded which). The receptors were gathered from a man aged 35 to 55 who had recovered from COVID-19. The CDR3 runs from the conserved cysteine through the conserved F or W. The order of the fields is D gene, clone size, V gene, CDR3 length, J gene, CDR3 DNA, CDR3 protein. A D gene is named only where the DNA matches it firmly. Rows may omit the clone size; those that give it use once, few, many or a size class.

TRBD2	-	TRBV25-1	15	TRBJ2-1	TGTGCCAGCAGTACTCGACTAGCGGTGAGCAATGAGCAGTTCTTC	CASSTRLAVSNEQFF
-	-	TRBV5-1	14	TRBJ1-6	TGCGCCAGCAGCTTGAAGGGGCCAAATTCACCCCTCCACTTT	CASSLKGPNSPLHF
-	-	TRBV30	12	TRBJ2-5	TGTGCCTGGAGCCCTACAGGGGAGACCCAGTACTTC	CAWSPTGETQYF
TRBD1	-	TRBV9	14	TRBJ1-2	TGTGCCAGCAGCGTGGGATATGACAGGGGTGGCTACACCTTC	CASSVGYDRGGYTF
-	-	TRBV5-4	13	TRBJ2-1	TGTGCCAGCAGCTGGGGGGGGGCAGATGAGCAGTTCTTC	CASSWGGADEQFF
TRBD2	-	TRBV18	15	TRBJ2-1	TGTGCCAGCTCCGTTAGCGGGGGACCCTACAATGAGCAGTTCTTC	CASSVSGGPYNEQFF
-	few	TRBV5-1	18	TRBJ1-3	TGCGCCAGCAGCTTGAAAGGGCTCGGTGGGAGCTCTGGAAACACCATATATTTT	CASSLKGLGGSSGNTIYF
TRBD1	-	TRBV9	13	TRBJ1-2	TGTGCCAGCAGCGCCTGGGACAGCTATGGCTACACCTTC	CASSAWDSYGYTF
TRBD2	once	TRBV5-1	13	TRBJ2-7	TGCGCCAGCACCCCGGGACTATCCTACGAGCAGTACTTC	CASTPGLSYEQYF
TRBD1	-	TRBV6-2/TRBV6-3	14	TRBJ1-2	TGTGCCAGCAGCCCTGGGACAGGCACCTATGGCTACACCTTC	CASSPGTGTYGYTF
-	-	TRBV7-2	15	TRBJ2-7	TGTGCCAGCAGCCACCGGGAAGTTCTGTCTTACGAGCAGTACTTC	CASSHREVLSYEQYF
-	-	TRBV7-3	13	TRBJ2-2	TGTGCCAGCAGCTCTTTTAACACCGGGGAGCTGTTTTTT	CASSSFNTGELFF
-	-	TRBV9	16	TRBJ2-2	TGTGCCAGCAGCGCGCCGTCGGGGTCGAACACCGGGGAGCTGTTTTTT	CASSAPSGSNTGELFF
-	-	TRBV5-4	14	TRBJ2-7	TGTGCCAGCAGCTTACAGGGAGCCCACTACGAGCAGTACTTC	CASSLQGAHYEQYF
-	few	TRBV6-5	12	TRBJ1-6	TGTGCCAGCACAGGGAACAATTCACCCCTCCACTTT	CASTGNNSPLHF
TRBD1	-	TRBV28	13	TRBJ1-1	TGTGCCAGCCCGGGACAGGGAGGCACTGAAGCTTTCTTT	CASPGQGGTEAFF
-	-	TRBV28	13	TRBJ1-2	TGTGCCAGCAGTTTCGGAGGAGGTCCTGGCTACACCTTC	CASSFGGGPGYTF
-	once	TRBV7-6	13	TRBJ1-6	TGTGCCAGCAGCTTAGGGGGCTCTTCACCCCTCCACTTT	CASSLGGSSPLHF
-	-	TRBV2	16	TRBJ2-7	TGTGCCAGCAGTGAAACAACGGCAACAGACTCCTACGAGCAGTACTTC	CASSETTATDSYEQYF
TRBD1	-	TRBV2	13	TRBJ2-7	TGTGCCAGCAAACGACAGGGGCACGGCGAGCAGTACTTC	CASKRQGHGEQYF
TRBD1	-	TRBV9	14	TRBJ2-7	TGTGCCAGCAGCCAAGGACAGGGGACGTACGAGCAGTACTTC	CASSQGQGTYEQYF